The 16 T cell receptor beta chains in this list originate from one sample, sequenced in a study of post-analysis software for immune sequencing data. Their cognate antigens are unknown. Broader study findings: A few TRBV segments occurring more often in patients than controls included TRBV5-6, TRBV5-1 and TRBV20-1.

The TCR beta cDNA libraries carried unique molecular identifiers. TCRdb fed the PCR reads into MiXCR, producing one record per CDR3 protein. The data hold about 260,000 distinct CDR3 sequences, with about 38% observed a single time. Sequencing was done on a sample of blood. The receptors originated from a girl under 18 with multiple sclerosis.

This clonotype was seen many times. The genes are TRBV5-1 and TRBJ2-5, with no clear D. The length of the CDR3 is 13 residues. V shed 1 base and J shed 5 bases, with 9 bases lying between them. The germline gives CDR1 SGHRS, CDR2 YFSETQ. The CDR3 DNA is TGCGCCAGCAGCTTGTCCCTTGGTGAGACCCAGTACTTC. The encoded protein is CASSLSLGETQYF.

The chain links TRBV4-2 to TRBJ1-4; 7 positions match TRBD1. Germline-derived CDR1 and CDR2 are LGHNA and YNFKEQ. The V and J ends lost 0 bases and 7 bases, in that order; junction bases with no gene match: 5. This CDR3 has 15 amino acids. CDR3 nucleotide sequence: TGTGCCAGCAGCCAAGAGCAGGGGGTCGGTGAAAAACTGTTTTTT. It translates to CASSQEQGVGEKLFF.

The rearrangement uses TRBV6-2 or TRBV6-3 and TRBJ2-3; TRBD1 matches at 8 bases. The CDR3 consists of 15 residues. CDR1 MNHEY and CDR2 SVGEGT come from the germline V gene. J was trimmed by 3 bases and V by 5 bases; bases with no gene match: 7. CDR3 residues: CASSLGQGETDTQYF. DNA of the CDR3: TGTGCCAGCAGTCTCGGACAGGGCGAGACAGATACGCAGTATTTT.

This chain uses TRBV3-1 with TRBJ2-3; D possibly corresponds to TRBD2 (5 bases). With 7 bases removed from V and 2 bases from J, the gap between germline ends came to 16 bases. This CDR3 is built from 15 residues. Germline-derived CDR1 and CDR2 are LGHDT and YNNKEL (reference sequence). The CDR3 is CASNSPRGNTDTQYF. The CDR3 nucleotides read TGTGCCAGCAACTCACCCCGAGGGAACACAGATACGCAGTATTTT.

As concerns this clonotype: A much larger clonotype is one base distant, so this may be a read error. The genes are TRBV28 and TRBJ2-3; 11 positions match TRBD2. This CDR3 region has 16 residues. Germline CDR1 and CDR2: MDHEN and SYDVKM. V dropped 4 bases and J dropped 9; count of bases not matched to a gene: 12. The CDR3 DNA is TGTGCCAGCAGTTCTTCTAGCGGGGGGCTTTTAAGGACGCAGTATTTT. It is translated as CASSSSSGGLLRTQYF.

This clonotype has ten or more counts. The genes are TRBV7-9 and TRBJ2-1; 12 positions match TRBD2. Germline V gives CDR1 SEHNR, CDR2 FQNEAQ (reference sequence). V lost 1 base to trimming and J lost 3 bases; unmatched junction nucleotides: 10. This CDR3 comprises 19 residues. The CDR3 DNA follows: TGTGCCAGCAGCTTAGGTCGGCTAGCGGGGGGGCCAAACTACAATGAGCAGTTCTTC. As protein: CASSLGRLAGGPNYNEQFF.

This clonotype occurred many times. The chain employs TRBV29-1 and TRBJ2-2, with D possibly being TRBD1 or TRBD2 (5 bases each). CDR1 SQVTM and CDR2 ANQGSEA come from the germline V gene. The CDR3 spans 10 residues. The ends were cut back, 7 bases at V and 7 bases at J, with 7 bases in the middle. The CDR3 loop reads CSGGDGELFF. The CDR3 DNA reads TGCAGCGGAGGGGACGGGGAGCTGTTTTTT.

This clonotype was found a few times. The J gene is TRBJ1-2, the V gene TRBV15; D is ambiguous. The CDR3 covers 12 residues. The germline CDR1 and CDR2 sequences are LNHNV and YYDKDF (reference sequence). V lost 0 bases and J 6 bases, leaving 5 bases between the germline ends. The CDR3 DNA reads as TGTGCCACCAGCAGAGATCAGAATGGCTACACCTTC. The encoded protein is CATSRDQNGYTF.

As for this clonotype: This clone may be a read error of a much larger clone one base away. This chain links TRBV7-9 with TRBJ2-7, with D unresolved. The CDR3 loop spans 15 amino acids. Looked up from germline, CDR1 is SEHNR and CDR2 is FQNEAQ (reference sequence). The CDR3 DNA follows: TGTGCCAGCAGCTTAGCATCTGGGTCGACCTATGAGCAGTACTTC. Amino acid sequence: CASSLASGSTYEQYF.

Worth noting for this clonotype: Given the absence of the conserved phenylalanine or tryptophan at the CDR3 end, a read error is likely. The chain joins TRBV24-1 to TRBJ2-2, with D uncertain. This CDR3 is built from 12 residues. Germline loops: CDR1 KGHDR, CDR2 SFDVKD. V was shortened by 1 base and J by 5 bases, with 1 base between the two germline ends. Written as DNA, the CDR3 is TGTGCCACCAGTGATTTAACCGGGGAGCTGTTTTTG. Translating it yields CATSDLTGELFL.

The chain has TRBV5-5 and TRBJ2-5; TRBD1 matches 12 bases. CDR3 length equals 15 residues. The ends lost 4 bases at V and 5 bases at J; junction bases unmatched: 6. CDR1 is SGHKS and CDR2 is YYEKEE in the germline V gene (reference sequence). This CDR3 is CASSDGTGGLETQYF. The CDR3 bases are TGTGCCAGCAGCGACGGGACAGGGGGCTTGGAGACCCAGTACTTC.

Ten or more counts support this clonotype. This rearrangement joins TRBV29-1 to TRBJ1-2; D ambiguous. The CDR3 contains 14 residues. Germline V gene sequence: CDR1 SQVTM, CDR2 ANQGSEA. The germline V and J ends were trimmed by 4 bases and 1 base, with 13 bases remaining between them. The CDR3 sequence: CSVARRDRNYGYTF. CDR3 DNA: TGCAGCGTTGCGCGGCGGGATCGTAACTATGGCTACACCTTC.

This clonotype was seen a handful of times. The chain links TRBV6-6 to TRBJ2-1; 8 bases fit TRBD2. The closer fit of TRBJ2-7 to the DNA end suggests the J call may be wrong. The CDR3 runs 15 residues. From germline, CDR1 is MNHNY and CDR2 SVGAGI (reference sequence). The CDR3 reads CASSPSGSSYNEQYF. The CDR3 DNA sequence: TGTGCCAGCAGTCCGAGCGGGAGCTCCTACAATGAGCAGTACTTC.

The sample holds many counts of this clonotype. V gene TRBV7-8 combines with J gene TRBJ2-7, with 7 nucleotides matching TRBD1. J lost 4 bases, V lost 6 bases, and 6 bases had no gene match. CDR1 and CDR2 (germline): SGHVS, FQNEAQ. The CDR3 loop spans 13 amino acids. This chain's CDR3 is CASRLDREYEQYF. CDR3 nucleotide sequence: TGTGCCAGCAGGCTCGACAGGGAATACGAGCAGTACTTC.

This clonotype turned up a few times. This sequence joins TRBV11-2 and TRBJ1-4, with TRBD1 as a possible D gene (5 bases). CDR1 and CDR2 (germline): SGHAT, FQNNGV. With 3 bases removed from V and 4 bases from J, the gap between germline ends came to 12 bases. The CDR3 sequence is 15 residues long. This CDR3 reads CASSLSPGSNEKLFF. The CDR3 region has the DNA TGTGCCAGCAGCTTGTCCCCAGGGAGTAATGAAAAACTGTTTTTT.

This clonotype was observed a few times. V gene TRBV7-2 combines with J gene TRBJ1-1; unclear D gene. This CDR3 spans 14 amino acids. The germline V and J ends were trimmed by 2 bases and 0 bases, with 7 bases remaining between them. Per the germline V gene, CDR1 is SGHTA and CDR2 is FQGNSA. This CDR3 reads CASSLLGMNTEAFF. The DNA of the CDR3 is TGTGCCAGCAGCTTACTGGGTATGAACACTGAAGCTTTCTTT.